Listed below are T cell receptor beta chains from one sample, sequenced in a study of OX40 agonist ivuxolimab in advanced cancers. The assay was immunoSEQ multiplex PCR, and TCRdb's table has in-frame clones only and misses some. The sample has about 85,000 clones; around 86% are singletons. The material sequenced was CD4+ or CD8+ T cells sorted from blood, taken in a trial of the OX40 agonist ivuxolimab. Source of these receptors: an adult with an advanced solid tumor such as melanoma, head and neck, liver or kidney cancer. The CDR3 runs from the conserved cysteine through the conserved F or W. The order of the fields is J gene, V gene, D gene, CDR3 length, clone size, CDR3 protein, CDR3 DNA. The D gene is left open where the match is weak. Clone sizes are given selectively: once, few, many, or a class where the clone is expanded.

j_gene: TRBJ1-4
v_gene: TRBV19
d_gene: TRBD1
len: 14
abundance: once
CDR3aa: CASSSRTGHEKLFF
CDR3nt: TGTGCCAGTAGTTCCCGGACAGGCCATGAAAAACTGTTTTTT

j_gene: TRBJ2-7
v_gene: TRBV30
d_gene: TRBD1
len: 13
abundance: -
CDR3aa: CAWKGTGDYEQYF
CDR3nt: TGTGCCTGGAAAGGGACAGGGGACTACGAGCAGTACTTC

j_gene: TRBJ1-1
v_gene: TRBV7-3
d_gene: -
len: 13
abundance: -
CDR3aa: CASSMTGNTEAFF
CDR3nt: TGTGCCAGCAGTATGACGGGGAACACTGAAGCTTTCTTT

j_gene: TRBJ1-1
v_gene: TRBV6-5
d_gene: TRBD1
len: 15
abundance: -
CDR3aa: CASSSGTGRDTEAFF
CDR3nt: TGTGCCAGCAGTTCGGGGACAGGGAGGGACACTGAAGCTTTCTTT

j_gene: TRBJ1-6
v_gene: TRBV11-3
d_gene: -
len: 14
abundance: -
CDR3aa: CASSLGGGNSPLHF
CDR3nt: TGTGCCAGCAGCTTAGGAGGAGGGAATTCACCCCTCCACTTT

j_gene: TRBJ1-4
v_gene: TRBV11-2
d_gene: TRBD1
len: 14
abundance: once
CDR3aa: CASSFGTGTKKLFF
CDR3nt: TGTGCCAGCAGCTTTGGGACAGGGACAAAAAAACTGTTTTTT

j_gene: TRBJ2-7
v_gene: TRBV5-6
d_gene: TRBD1
len: 14
abundance: -
CDR3aa: CASSPGTGAYEQYF
CDR3nt: TGTGCCAGCAGCCCCGGGACAGGGGCCTACGAGCAGTACTTC

j_gene: TRBJ2-1
v_gene: TRBV11-2
d_gene: -
len: 17
abundance: few
CDR3aa: CASSFESGWLAASGQFF
CDR3nt: TGTGCCAGCAGCTTTGAGTCGGGCTGGCTCGCTGCGTCGGGGCAGTTCTTC

j_gene: TRBJ2-1
v_gene: TRBV5-1
d_gene: TRBD2
len: 19
abundance: -
CDR3aa: CASGLLTSGGAGAYNEQFF
CDR3nt: TGCGCCAGTGGGCTCCTGACTAGCGGGGGGGCCGGGGCCTACAATGAGCAGTTCTTC

j_gene: TRBJ2-3
v_gene: TRBV28
d_gene: TRBD2
len: 16
abundance: -
CDR3aa: CASSLGSGGPRHTQYF
CDR3nt: TGTGCCAGCAGTTTGGGTAGCGGGGGGCCTCGCCATACGCAGTATTTT

j_gene: TRBJ2-7
v_gene: TRBV5-1
d_gene: -
len: 13
abundance: -
CDR3aa: CASSLVFGDEQYF
CDR3nt: TGCGCCAGCAGCTTGGTATTCGGGGACGAGCAGTACTTC

j_gene: TRBJ1-4
v_gene: TRBV9
d_gene: -
len: 16
abundance: -
CDR3aa: CASSVGVGTPNEKLFF
CDR3nt: TGTGCCAGCAGCGTAGGGGTAGGAACCCCTAATGAAAAACTGTTTTTT

j_gene: TRBJ2-7
v_gene: TRBV7-2
d_gene: -
len: 13
abundance: once
CDR3aa: CASSPAGNNEQYF
CDR3nt: TGTGCCAGCAGCCCCGCAGGGAACAACGAGCAGTACTTC

j_gene: TRBJ1-6
v_gene: TRBV19
d_gene: TRBD1
len: 15
abundance: once
CDR3aa: CASNPGGQHNSPLHF
CDR3nt: TGTGCCAGTAACCCCGGGGGACAGCATAATTCACCCCTCCACTTT

j_gene: TRBJ1-3
v_gene: TRBV5-1
d_gene: TRBD1
len: 16
abundance: -
CDR3aa: CASSFMGQPSGNTIYF
CDR3nt: TGCGCCAGCAGCTTCATGGGACAGCCCTCTGGAAACACCATATATTTT

j_gene: TRBJ2-7
v_gene: TRBV6-4
d_gene: TRBD1
len: 14
abundance: -
CDR3aa: CASQQGQATREQYF
CDR3nt: TGTGCCAGCCAACAGGGACAGGCGACCCGGGAGCAGTACTTC

j_gene: TRBJ2-1
v_gene: TRBV5-1
d_gene: TRBD1
len: 15
abundance: -
CDR3aa: CASSLALTGGGEQFF
CDR3nt: TGCGCCAGCAGCTTGGCCTTAACAGGGGGAGGTGAGCAGTTCTTC

j_gene: TRBJ2-2
v_gene: TRBV7-9
d_gene: -
len: 13
abundance: -
CDR3aa: CASSLTSRGELFF
CDR3nt: TGTGCCAGCAGCCTGACTAGTCGGGGGGAGCTGTTTTTT

j_gene: TRBJ2-1
v_gene: TRBV19
d_gene: TRBD2
len: 17
abundance: -
CDR3aa: CASGPETSGGPVNEQFF
CDR3nt: TGTGCCAGCGGACCCGAGACTAGCGGGGGTCCGGTCAATGAGCAGTTCTTC

j_gene: TRBJ2-2
v_gene: TRBV30
d_gene: TRBD2
len: 16
abundance: few
CDR3aa: CAWSVLAGVLTGELFF
CDR3nt: TGTGCCTGGAGTGTACTAGCGGGGGTTCTCACCGGGGAGCTGTTTTTT

j_gene: TRBJ2-7
v_gene: TRBV7-4
d_gene: -
len: 15
abundance: -
CDR3aa: CASSCLNSPLHEQYF
CDR3nt: TGTGCCAGCAGCTGTCTCAACTCACCCCTCCACGAGCAGTACTTC

j_gene: TRBJ2-5
v_gene: TRBV28
d_gene: -
len: 15
abundance: -
CDR3aa: CASSSTGGRQETQYF
CDR3nt: TGTGCCAGCAGCTCGACAGGCGGGCGGCAAGAGACCCAGTACTTC

j_gene: TRBJ2-7
v_gene: TRBV20-1
d_gene: -
len: 9
abundance: -
CDR3aa: CFISYEQYF
CDR3nt: TGCTTCATTTCCTACGAGCAGTACTTC

j_gene: TRBJ1-3
v_gene: TRBV7-9
d_gene: -
len: 16
abundance: -
CDR3aa: CASSLSFRQNGNTIYF
CDR3nt: TGTGCCAGCAGCTTAAGTTTTAGGCAGAATGGAAACACCATATATTTT

j_gene: TRBJ1-6
v_gene: TRBV30
d_gene: -
len: 14
abundance: -
CDR3aa: CAWSADGRWTPLHF
CDR3nt: TGTGCCTGGAGTGCGGACGGGCGATGGACACCCCTCCACTTT

j_gene: TRBJ2-7
v_gene: TRBV5-3
d_gene: -
len: 15
abundance: -
CDR3aa: CARSSWASGEDEQYF
CDR3nt: TGTGCCAGAAGCTCTTGGGCTAGTGGGGAGGACGAGCAGTACTTC

j_gene: TRBJ2-7
v_gene: TRBV9
d_gene: TRBD1
len: 13
abundance: -
CDR3aa: CASSRTGNNEQYF
CDR3nt: TGTGCCAGCAGCCGGACAGGGAATAACGAGCAGTACTTC

j_gene: TRBJ1-6
v_gene: TRBV7-8
d_gene: -
len: 15
abundance: -
CDR3aa: CASSQPRAVGSPLHF
CDR3nt: TGTGCCAGCAGCCAACCAAGGGCAGTGGGTTCACCCCTCCACTTT

j_gene: TRBJ2-5
v_gene: TRBV5-6
d_gene: -
len: 13
abundance: -
CDR3aa: CASSEGGGETQYF
CDR3nt: TGTGCCAGCAGCGAGGGGGGCGGAGAGACCCAGTACTTC

j_gene: TRBJ1-6
v_gene: TRBV5-4
d_gene: -
len: 14
abundance: -
CDR3aa: CASSLGGSNSPLHF
CDR3nt: TGTGCCAGCAGCTTGGGGGGGAGCAATTCACCCCTCCACTTT

j_gene: TRBJ1-2
v_gene: TRBV5-1
d_gene: TRBD1
len: 15
abundance: -
CDR3aa: CASSLEGQGAWGYTF
CDR3nt: TGCGCCAGCAGCTTGGAGGGACAGGGGGCTTGGGGCTACACCTTC

j_gene: TRBJ1-5
v_gene: TRBV7-9
d_gene: -
len: 16
abundance: few
CDR3aa: CASSLGGRSGSQPQHF
CDR3nt: TGTGCCAGCAGCTTAGGGGGGAGGTCAGGGAGTCAGCCCCAGCATTTT

j_gene: TRBJ2-5
v_gene: TRBV7-6
d_gene: -
len: 14
abundance: once
CDR3aa: CASSLAAGRETQYF
CDR3nt: TGTGCCAGCAGCTTAGCTGCGGGGAGGGAGACCCAGTACTTC

j_gene: TRBJ2-5
v_gene: TRBV28
d_gene: -
len: 13
abundance: -
CDR3aa: CASSQGGGETQYF
CDR3nt: TGTGCCAGCAGCCAGGGTGGGGGGGAGACCCAGTACTTC

j_gene: TRBJ2-3
v_gene: TRBV28
d_gene: -
len: 16
abundance: -
CDR3aa: CASSYERQVPSDTQYF
CDR3nt: TGTGCCAGCAGTTACGAACGACAGGTTCCCTCAGATACGCAGTATTTT

j_gene: TRBJ1-2
v_gene: TRBV28
d_gene: -
len: 12
abundance: -
CDR3aa: CASTTDGYGYTF
CDR3nt: TGTGCCAGCACCACCGACGGGTATGGCTACACCTTC

j_gene: TRBJ1-2
v_gene: TRBV30
d_gene: -
len: 12
abundance: -
CDR3aa: CAWSVWYGGYTF
CDR3nt: TGTGCCTGGAGTGTATGGTATGGTGGCTACACCTTC

j_gene: TRBJ1-1
v_gene: TRBV10-3
d_gene: -
len: 13
abundance: -
CDR3aa: CAISEEKTVEAFF
CDR3nt: TGTGCCATCAGTGAGGAGAAAACAGTAGAAGCTTTCTTT

j_gene: TRBJ1-2
v_gene: TRBV2
d_gene: -
len: 13
abundance: -
CDR3aa: CASSASPNYGYTF
CDR3nt: TGTGCCAGCAGTGCTTCACCTAACTATGGCTACACCTTC

j_gene: TRBJ1-5
v_gene: TRBV6-1
d_gene: -
len: 15
abundance: once
CDR3aa: CASSVGRTRHQPQHF
CDR3nt: TGTGCCAGCAGTGTGGGCAGGACTCGACATCAGCCCCAGCATTTT

j_gene: TRBJ1-2
v_gene: TRBV6-5
d_gene: -
len: 13
abundance: -
CDR3aa: CASSYTARDGYTF
CDR3nt: TGTGCCAGCAGTTACACCGCCCGGGACGGCTACACCTTC

j_gene: TRBJ1-1
v_gene: TRBV11-2
d_gene: -
len: 13
abundance: -
CDR3aa: CASSLVSQGYAFF
CDR3nt: TGTGCCAGCAGCTTAGTTTCCCAAGGTTACGCTTTCTTT

j_gene: TRBJ1-6
v_gene: TRBV18
d_gene: -
len: 16
abundance: few
CDR3aa: CASSPTASSYNSPLHF
CDR3nt: TGTGCCAGCTCACCCACAGCAAGCTCCTATAATTCACCCCTCCACTTT

j_gene: TRBJ1-2
v_gene: TRBV4-2
d_gene: -
len: 14
abundance: many
CDR3aa: CASSQRGEGYGYTF
CDR3nt: TGTGCCAGCAGCCAACGGGGTGAGGGCTATGGCTACACCTTC

j_gene: TRBJ2-1
v_gene: TRBV4-1
d_gene: -
len: 16
abundance: -
CDR3aa: CASSQDGEGGSNEQFF
CDR3nt: TGCGCCAGCAGCCAAGATGGGGAAGGGGGGTCCAATGAGCAGTTCTTC

j_gene: TRBJ2-5
v_gene: TRBV27
d_gene: -
len: 14
abundance: -
CDR3aa: CASSLSVGGETQYF
CDR3nt: TGTGCCAGCAGTTTAAGCGTTGGCGGAGAGACCCAGTACTTC

j_gene: TRBJ1-2
v_gene: TRBV15
d_gene: TRBD1
len: 15
abundance: -
CDR3aa: CATSRDLGQAWGYTF
CDR3nt: TGTGCCACCAGCAGAGATCTCGGACAGGCTTGGGGCTACACCTTC

j_gene: TRBJ1-4
v_gene: TRBV2
d_gene: -
len: 13
abundance: once
CDR3aa: CASSDRVGEKLFF
CDR3nt: TGTGCCAGCAGTGATCGGGTTGGTGAAAAACTGTTTTTT

j_gene: TRBJ1-6
v_gene: TRBV30
d_gene: TRBD1
len: 13
abundance: -
CDR3aa: CAWSRQGDSPLHF
CDR3nt: TGTGCCTGGAGTAGACAGGGCGATTCACCCCTCCACTTT

j_gene: TRBJ1-6
v_gene: TRBV9
d_gene: -
len: 12
abundance: -
CDR3aa: CASSGPNSPLHF
CDR3nt: TGTGCCAGCAGCGGACCGAATTCACCCCTCCACTTT

j_gene: TRBJ1-6
v_gene: TRBV4-2
d_gene: TRBD1
len: 15
abundance: few
CDR3aa: CASSPTTGRNSPLHF
CDR3nt: TGTGCCAGCAGCCCCACGACAGGGAGGAATTCACCCCTCCACTTT

j_gene: TRBJ2-5
v_gene: TRBV7-6
d_gene: TRBD2
len: 16
abundance: -
CDR3aa: CASSLDASGWQETQYF
CDR3nt: TGTGCCAGCAGCTTAGATGCTAGCGGATGGCAAGAGACCCAGTACTTC

j_gene: TRBJ1-6
v_gene: TRBV28
d_gene: TRBD1
len: 16
abundance: -
CDR3aa: CASSFSVGQGNSPLHF
CDR3nt: TGTGCCAGCAGTTTTTCCGTGGGACAGGGCAATTCACCCCTCCACTTT

j_gene: TRBJ2-7
v_gene: TRBV5-1
d_gene: -
len: 14
abundance: -
CDR3aa: CASSLSDTTYEQYF
CDR3nt: TGCGCCAGCAGCTTGTCAGACACGACCTACGAGCAGTACTTC

j_gene: TRBJ2-3
v_gene: TRBV27
d_gene: TRBD2
len: 16
abundance: -
CDR3aa: CASSGGLAGMGGTQYF
CDR3nt: TGTGCCAGCAGTGGGGGGCTAGCGGGGATGGGTGGTACGCAGTATTTT

j_gene: TRBJ1-1
v_gene: TRBV6-5
d_gene: TRBD1
len: 15
abundance: once
CDR3aa: CASRRDRGLRTEAFF
CDR3nt: TGTGCCAGCAGGCGGGACAGGGGGCTTAGAACTGAAGCTTTCTTT

j_gene: TRBJ2-1
v_gene: TRBV30
d_gene: TRBD2
len: 13
abundance: -
CDR3aa: CAWSVFREGGQFF
CDR3nt: TGTGCCTGGAGTGTCTTTCGGGAGGGGGGGCAGTTCTTC

j_gene: TRBJ2-5
v_gene: TRBV19
d_gene: TRBD2
len: 15
abundance: -
CDR3aa: CASTSGFGLAETQYF
CDR3nt: TGTGCCAGTACTTCCGGGTTTGGACTAGCAGAGACCCAGTACTTC

j_gene: TRBJ1-2
v_gene: TRBV7-9
d_gene: -
len: 12
abundance: once
CDR3aa: CASSAGPQGYTF
CDR3nt: TGTGCCAGCAGCGCGGGACCTCAGGGCTACACCTTC